These T cell receptor beta chains were read from a single sample in a study of OX40 agonist ivuxolimab in advanced cancers. Using immunoSEQ multiplex PCR, the repertoire was profiled, and TCRdb retains in-frame clones only, with some absent. This sample yields some 80,000 clones, of which about four fifths are seen a single time; under 8% belongs to the top ten. The sequencing used CD4+ or CD8+ T cells sorted from blood, collected in a trial of the OX40 agonist ivuxolimab. The receptors were gathered from an adult with an advanced solid tumor such as melanoma, head and neck, liver or kidney cancer. Each CDR3 is given with its conserved first and last residue. The D gene is left open where the match is weak. Not every row has a clone size; where given, it reads once, few, many or a size class.

size	V	J	D	DNA	CDR3
-	TRBV6-6	TRBJ2-7	TRBD2	TGTGCCAGCCTCCAGCGGGAGGCTTACGAGCAGTACTTC	CASLQREAYEQYF
-	TRBV19	TRBJ1-5	-	TGTGCCAGTAGTATGGGGGGGAGCAATCAGCCCCAGCATTTT	CASSMGGSNQPQHF
-	TRBV10-3	TRBJ2-7	TRBD2	TGTGCCATCAGTGCGGGACTAGAGATTCGCGAGCAGTACTTC	CAISAGLEIREQYF
-	TRBV19	TRBJ1-1	-	TGTGCCAGTAGTATAGGGGGCTCGAGGGGGACTGAAGCTTTCTTT	CASSIGGSRGTEAFF
-	TRBV4-2	TRBJ2-1	TRBD1	TGTGCCAGCAGCCAAGGTCAGGGGGATGGGAATTGGCAGTTCTTC	CASSQGQGDGNWQFF
-	TRBV21-1	TRBJ2-7	-	TGTGCCAGCAGCGGACCCTTTAGCGGGGGCAGCTCCTACGAGCAGTACTTC	CASSGPFSGGSSYEQYF
-	TRBV27	TRBJ2-5	TRBD1	TGTGCCAGCAGAAGCGAGGGCAGGGGGCGCATCGAGACCCAGTACTTC	CASRSEGRGRIETQYF
-	TRBV7-9	TRBJ2-7	-	TGTGCCAGCAGCTTAGAAGGCAGGACCTACGAGCAGTACTTC	CASSLEGRTYEQYF
-	TRBV9	TRBJ1-5	-	TGTGCCAGCAGCGAAAAGGGGCAGCACAATCAGCCCCAGCATTTT	CASSEKGQHNQPQHF
once	TRBV4-2	TRBJ2-1	-	TGTGCCAGCAGCCAAGATTGGGGGTTTGAGACCAATGAGCAGTTCTTC	CASSQDWGFETNEQFF
-	TRBV5-6	TRBJ2-7	-	TGTGCCAGCAGCTTGGTAGGCCCCTACGAGCAGTACTTC	CASSLVGPYEQYF
-	TRBV5-1	TRBJ2-5	TRBD1	TGCGCCAGCAATGACCCCGCGACAGGGGGATGGGAGACCCAGTACTTC	CASNDPATGGWETQYF
-	TRBV6-1	TRBJ1-1	-	TGTGCCAGCATGGTTGAGCCGAGCACTGAAGCTTTCTTT	CASMVEPSTEAFF
-	TRBV30	TRBJ2-4	-	TGTGCCTGGAGTGTAACCGGTGGCGGATTAGCCAAAAACATTCAGTACTTC	CAWSVTGGGLAKNIQYF
once	TRBV30	TRBJ1-5	-	TGTGCCTGGAGTGCATTGGGGGAACAGCCCCAGCATTTT	CAWSALGEQPQHF
-	TRBV5-1	TRBJ1-2	-	TGCGCCAGCAGCTTGGACGGGACGAGAAACTATGGCTACACCTTC	CASSLDGTRNYGYTF
once	TRBV7-2	TRBJ1-2	-	TGTGCCAGCAGCTTAGACAGTACCAACTATGGCTACACCTTC	CASSLDSTNYGYTF
-	TRBV9	TRBJ2-3	TRBD2	TGTGCCAGCAGCGTGAGCCCCAGAGTAGCGGGGGGGTACACAGATACGCAGTATTTT	CASSVSPRVAGGYTDTQYF
-	TRBV6-1	TRBJ1-2	-	TGTGCCAGCAGTATTACCAGGGGTGGCTACACCTTC	CASSITRGGYTF
-	TRBV10-3	TRBJ1-3	TRBD1	TGTGCCACCTCGCTCCAAGAACAGGGGTTCCTAGGAAACACCATATATTTT	CATSLQEQGFLGNTIYF
-	TRBV15	TRBJ2-2	TRBD2	TGTGCCACCAGCCTTGGACTAGCGGGAGCCACCGGGGAGCTGTTTTTT	CATSLGLAGATGELFF
-	TRBV27	TRBJ2-1	-	TGTGCCAGCAGTAGAGAGCCCTCCTACAATGAGCAGTTCTTC	CASSREPSYNEQFF
-	TRBV7-9	TRBJ1-4	TRBD1	TGTGCCAGCAGCCCGGGACAGGGAATAGAAAAACTGTTTTTT	CASSPGQGIEKLFF